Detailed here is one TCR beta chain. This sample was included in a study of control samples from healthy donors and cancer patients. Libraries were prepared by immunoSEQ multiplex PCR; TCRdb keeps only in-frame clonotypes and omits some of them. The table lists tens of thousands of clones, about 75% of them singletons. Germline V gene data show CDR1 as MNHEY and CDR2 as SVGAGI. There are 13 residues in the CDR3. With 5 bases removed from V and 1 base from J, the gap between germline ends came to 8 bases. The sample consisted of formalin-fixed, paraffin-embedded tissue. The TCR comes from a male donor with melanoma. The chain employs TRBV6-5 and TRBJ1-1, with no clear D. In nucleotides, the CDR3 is TGTGCCAGCAGTCAACAACAGAACACTGAAGCTTTCTTT. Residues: CASSQQQNTEAFF.